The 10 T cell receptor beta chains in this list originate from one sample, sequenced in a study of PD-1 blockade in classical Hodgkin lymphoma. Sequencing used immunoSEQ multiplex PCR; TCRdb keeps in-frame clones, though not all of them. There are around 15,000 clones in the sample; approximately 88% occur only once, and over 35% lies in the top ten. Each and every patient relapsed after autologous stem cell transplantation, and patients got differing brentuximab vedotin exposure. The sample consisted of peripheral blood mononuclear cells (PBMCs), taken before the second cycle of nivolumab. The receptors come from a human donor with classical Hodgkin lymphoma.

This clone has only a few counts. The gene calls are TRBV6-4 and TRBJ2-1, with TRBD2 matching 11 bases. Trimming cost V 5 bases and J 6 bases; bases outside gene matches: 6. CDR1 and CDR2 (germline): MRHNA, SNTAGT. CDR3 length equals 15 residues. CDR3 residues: CASSPQTSGVNEQFF. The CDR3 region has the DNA TGTGCCAGCAGTCCTCAGACTAGCGGGGTCAATGAGCAGTTCTTC.

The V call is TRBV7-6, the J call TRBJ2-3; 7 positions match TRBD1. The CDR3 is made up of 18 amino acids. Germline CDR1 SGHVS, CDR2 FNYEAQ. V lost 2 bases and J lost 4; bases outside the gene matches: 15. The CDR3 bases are TGTGCCAGCAGCTTATTTGGGGCAGGGGGATTGGTCTCAGATACGCAGTATTTT. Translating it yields CASSLFGAGGLVSDTQYF.

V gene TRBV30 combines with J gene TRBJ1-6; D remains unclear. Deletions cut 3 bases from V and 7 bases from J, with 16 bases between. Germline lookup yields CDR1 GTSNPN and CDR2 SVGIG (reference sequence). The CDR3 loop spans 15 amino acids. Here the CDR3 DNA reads TGTGCCTGGAGCGAGGGATCTAGGCGAAATTCACCCCTCCACTTT. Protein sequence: CAWSEGSRRNSPLHF.

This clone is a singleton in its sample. The DNA for the CDR3 is TGTGCCAGCAGTTACGACAGGGGAGAAGTGTATTCACCCCTCCACTTT. This sequence encodes CASSYDRGEVYSPLHF. This chain joins TRBV6-5 and TRBJ1-6, with TRBD1 matching 8 bases. CDR1 and CDR2 from the germline V gene are MNHEY and SVGAGI. The CDR3 has 16 amino acids. V lost 2 bases, J lost 8 bases, and 8 bases stayed unmatched.

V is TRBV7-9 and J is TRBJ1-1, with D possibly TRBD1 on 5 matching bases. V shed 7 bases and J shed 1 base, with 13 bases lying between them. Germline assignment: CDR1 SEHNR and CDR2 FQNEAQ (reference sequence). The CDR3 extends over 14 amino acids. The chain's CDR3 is CASTPGAANTEAFF. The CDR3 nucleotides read TGTGCCAGCACCCCTGGGGCAGCGAACACTGAAGCTTTCTTT. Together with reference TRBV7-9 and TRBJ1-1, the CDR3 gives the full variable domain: DTGVSQNPRHKITKRGQNVTFRCDPISEHNRLYWYRQTLGQGPEFLTYFQNEAQLEKSRLLSDRFSAERPKGSFSTLEIQRTEQGDSAMYLCASTPGAANTEAFFGQGTRLTVV.

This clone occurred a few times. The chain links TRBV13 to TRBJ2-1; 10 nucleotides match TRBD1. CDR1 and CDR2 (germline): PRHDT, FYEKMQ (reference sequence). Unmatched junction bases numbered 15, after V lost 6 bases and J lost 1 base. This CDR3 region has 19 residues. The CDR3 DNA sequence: TGTGCCAGCAGTCGTACCGGGACAGGGGTTATTGGATCCTACAATGAGCAGTTCTTC. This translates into CASSRTGTGVIGSYNEQFF.

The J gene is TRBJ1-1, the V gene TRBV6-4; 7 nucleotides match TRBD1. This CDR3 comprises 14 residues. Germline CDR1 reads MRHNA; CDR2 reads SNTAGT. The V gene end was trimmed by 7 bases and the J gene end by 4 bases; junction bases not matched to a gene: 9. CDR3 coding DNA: TGTGCCAGCACCCTTACAGGGGAAAGCACTGAAGCTTTCTTT. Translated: CASTLTGESTEAFF.

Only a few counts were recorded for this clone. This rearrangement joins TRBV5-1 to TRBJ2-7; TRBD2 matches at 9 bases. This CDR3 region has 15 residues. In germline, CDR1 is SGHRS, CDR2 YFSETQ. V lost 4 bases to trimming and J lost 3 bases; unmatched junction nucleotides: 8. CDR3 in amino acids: CASSPGTSRHYEQYF. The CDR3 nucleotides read TGCGCCAGCAGCCCAGGGACTAGCAGACACTACGAGCAGTACTTC.

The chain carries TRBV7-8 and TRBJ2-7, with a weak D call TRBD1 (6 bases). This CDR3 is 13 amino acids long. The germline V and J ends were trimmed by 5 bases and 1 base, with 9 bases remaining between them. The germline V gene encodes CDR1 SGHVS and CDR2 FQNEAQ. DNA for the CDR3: TGTGCCAGCAGCGCACAGGGTTCCTACGAGCAGTACTTC. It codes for CASSAQGSYEQYF.

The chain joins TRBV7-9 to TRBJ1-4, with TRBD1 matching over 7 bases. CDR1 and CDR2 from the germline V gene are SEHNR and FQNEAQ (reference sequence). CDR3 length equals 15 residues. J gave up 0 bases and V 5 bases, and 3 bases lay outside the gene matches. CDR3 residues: CASSQGGATNEKLFF. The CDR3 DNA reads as TGTGCCAGCAGCCAGGGGGGTGCAACTAATGAAAAACTGTTTTTT.